Each of the 18 T cell receptor beta chains below was sequenced from the same sample in a study of OX40 agonist ivuxolimab in advanced cancers. Produced via immunoSEQ multiplex PCR; TCRdb's table is partial and in-frame only. The table records roughly 64,000 clones, more than 85% of them present only once. Sequenced here: CD4+ or CD8+ T cells sorted from blood, sampled in a trial of the OX40 agonist ivuxolimab. The source is an adult with an advanced solid tumor such as melanoma, head and neck, liver or kidney cancer.

In its sample, this clone was seen once. The chain joins TRBV5-1 to TRBJ2-5; 9 positions match TRBD1. Germline V gene sequence: CDR1 SGHRS, CDR2 YFSETQ. J gave up 2 bases and V 6 bases, and 8 bases lay outside the gene matches. The CDR3 totals 15 residues. In DNA form, the CDR3 reads TGCGCCAGCAAAGCAGGACAGGGGAAACAAGAGACCCAGTACTTC. Translating gives CASKAGQGKQETQYF.

This rearrangement joins TRBV5-6 to TRBJ2-3, with 13 bases that match TRBD2. The V gene's germline CDR1 is SGHDT and CDR2 YYEEEE. J was trimmed by 2 bases and V by 3 bases; bases with no gene match: 6. The CDR3 has 17 residues. CDR3 coding DNA: TGTGCCAGCAGCTGGGGGACTAGCGGGACGTACACAGATACGCAGTATTTT. Residues: CASSWGTSGTYTDTQYF.

V is TRBV27 and J is TRBJ2-1; 11 bases map to TRBD2. The CDR3 contains 16 residues. Trimming cost V 7 bases and J 7 bases; bases outside gene matches: 12. Germline V lookup: CDR1 MNHEY, CDR2 SMNVEV (reference sequence). CDR3 coding DNA: TGTGCCAGCACCCCGAGTGGGGCTAGCGGGGGGAATGAGCAGTTCTTC. Its translation is CASTPSGASGGNEQFF.

This chain joins TRBV11-2 and TRBJ2-7, with D possibly matching TRBD2 (6 bases). The CDR3 contains 16 residues. V was pared by 4 bases and J by 2 bases, with 18 bases between. From germline, CDR1 is SGHAT and CDR2 FQNNGV. CDR3 in DNA: TGTGCCAGCAGCTCGCTCGCTAGCGCCGGGACCTACGAGCAGTACTTC. Translation gives CASSSLASAGTYEQYF. Variable domain in full (rest from reference TRBV11-2 and TRBJ2-7): EAGVAQSPRYKIIEKRQSVAFWCNPISGHATLYWYQQILGQGPKLLIQFQNNGVVDDSQLPKDRFSAERLKGVDSTLKIQPAKLEDSAVYLCASSSLASAGTYEQYFGPGTRLTVT.

The genes are TRBV29-1 and TRBJ2-2, with 8 bases aligning to TRBD2. CDR1 and CDR2 (germline): SQVTM, ANQGSEA. CDR3 length equals 14 residues. Germline trimming cut 7 bases from V and 2 bases from J; bases unmatched to any gene: 6. This CDR3 reads CSATGRANTGELFF. Here the CDR3 DNA reads TGCAGCGCCACCGGGAGGGCCAACACCGGGGAGCTGTTTTTT.

The V and J genes are TRBV7-7 and TRBJ2-3, with D uncertain. The germline gives CDR1 SSHAT, CDR2 FNYEAQ (reference sequence). This CDR3 has 12 amino acids. Trimming took 5 bases from V and 5 from J, leaving 8 bases between them. CDR3 in DNA: TGTGCCAGCAGCCCGATGGGAGATACGCAGTATTTT. Translation: CASSPMGDTQYF.

This clone was counted once. Here the CDR3 reads CASRRTSGRYGETQYF. The CDR3 region has the DNA TGTGCCAGCAGGAGGACTAGCGGGAGGTATGGGGAGACCCAGTACTTC. The rearrangement joins TRBV2 to TRBJ2-5; 14 bases agree with TRBD2. J lost 5 bases, V lost 6 bases, and 8 bases had no gene match. Germline CDR1 and CDR2: SNHLY and FYNNEI. This CDR3 has 16 amino acids. The full variable domain, rest sourced from reference TRBV2 and TRBJ2-5, is EPEVTQTPSHQVTQMGQEVILRCVPISNHLYFYWYRQILGQKVEFLVSFYNNEISEKSEIFDDQFSVERPDGSNFTLKIRSTKLEDSAMYFCASRRTSGRYGETQYFGPGTRLLVL.

The chain couples TRBV27 to TRBJ2-7; TRBD2 matches at 14 bases. There are 16 residues in the CDR3. Trimming cost V 6 bases and J 5 bases; bases outside gene matches: 9. Per germline, CDR1 MNHEY and CDR2 SMNVEV (reference sequence). CDR3 region: CASSLRGLAGGNEQYF. DNA for the CDR3: TGTGCCAGCAGCCTGCGAGGACTAGCGGGAGGCAACGAGCAGTACTTC.

The genes are TRBV19 and TRBJ1-5; no firm D call. V was pared by 0 bases and J by 2 bases, with 11 bases between. The CDR3 runs 16 residues. Germline values: CDR1 LNHDA, CDR2 SQIVND (reference sequence). The CDR3 reads CASSIEWGVGNQPQHF. For the CDR3, the DNA is TGTGCCAGTAGTATAGAATGGGGAGTTGGCAATCAGCCCCAGCATTTT. Using reference TRBV19 and TRBJ1-5 for the parts outside the CDR3, the full variable domain is DGGITQSPKYLFRKEGQNVTLSCEQNLNHDAMYWYRQDPGQGLRLIYYSQIVNDFQKGDIAEGYSVSREKKESFPLTVTSAQKNPTAFYLCASSIEWGVGNQPQHFGDGTRLSIL.

This clone came up a few times. The chain carries TRBV18 and TRBJ1-3, with D hard to call. CDR3 length equals 17 residues. The germline V gene encodes CDR1 KGHSH and CDR2 LQKENI. Trimming stripped 3 bases from V and 2 bases from J, with 17 bases between. For the CDR3, the DNA is TGTGCCAGCTCACCCTATCGTACCGAAGACACTGGAAACACCATATATTTT. Translated, it gives CASSPYRTEDTGNTIYF.

The rearrangement joins TRBV18 to TRBJ2-7; TRBD2 agrees at 7 bases. The CDR3 contains 15 residues. V gave up 4 bases and J gave up 2 bases; unmatched junction bases: 8. CDR1 is KGHSH, CDR2 LQKENI, per germline. CDR3 sequence: CASSQSREDAYEQYF. The CDR3, as DNA: TGTGCCAGCTCACAGAGTCGGGAGGATGCCTACGAGCAGTACTTC.

The chain's CDR3 is CAWSAGVSGELFF. Here the CDR3 DNA reads TGTGCCTGGAGTGCAGGGGTCTCTGGGGAGCTGTTTTTT. The V call is TRBV30, the J call TRBJ2-2; perhaps TRBD1 as D (6 bases). Germline V gene lookup returns CDR1 GTSNPN and CDR2 SVGIG (reference sequence). The CDR3 is 13 residues long. V dropped 1 base and J dropped 8 bases, with 11 bases sitting between them.

The chain combines TRBV5-1 with TRBJ2-5; D assignment may be TRBD1 or TRBD2 (5 bases each). CDR1 is SGHRS and CDR2 is YFSETQ in the germline V gene. The CDR3 is 13 amino acids. The V and J ends lost 7 bases and 1 base respectively, with 11 bases between them. In DNA, the CDR3 is TGCGCCAGCCAGAGGGGTTCCCAAGAGACCCAGTACTTC. As protein: CASQRGSQETQYF.

This chain uses TRBV7-2 with TRBJ2-1, with 8 bases matching TRBD2. The length of the CDR3 is 13 residues. J gave up 10 bases and V 5 bases, and 7 bases lay outside the gene matches. Germline V gene sequence: CDR1 SGHTA, CDR2 FQGNSA. CDR3 sequence: CASSTSTSGEQFF. The CDR3 nucleotides are TGTGCCAGCAGCACCTCAACTAGCGGCGAGCAGTTCTTC. The variable domain in full, with the rest retrieved from reference TRBV7-2 and TRBJ2-1, is GAGVSQSPSNKVTEKGKDVELRCDPISGHTALYWYRQSLGQGLEFLIYFQGNSAPDKSGLPSDRFSAERTGGSVSTLTIQRTQQEDSAVYLCASSTSTSGEQFFGPGTRLTVL.

The chain has TRBV18 and TRBJ1-5; D not certain. Germline CDR1 is KGHSH and CDR2 is LQKENI. Between the trimmed V and J ends, which lost 2 bases and 4 bases, there was a span of 3 bases. CDR3 size: 12 residues. The CDR3 here is CASSPLNQPQHF. The DNA of the CDR3 is TGTGCCAGCTCACCATTAAATCAGCCCCAGCATTTT.

In regard to this clone: The germline gene is not matched at one end of the junction; a read error may be the cause. The chain links TRBV30 to TRBJ2-7; D call uncertain. Germline assignment: CDR1 GTSNPN and CDR2 SVGIG (reference sequence). This CDR3 contains 12 residues. CDR3: CAWTLSSYEQYF. DNA for the CDR3: TGTGCCTGGACTCTCAGCTCCTATGAGCAGTACTTC.

V gene TRBV9 combines with J gene TRBJ2-7, with D unclear. Germline CDR1 and CDR2: SGDLS and YYNGEE. Trimming shortened V by 4 bases and J by 0 bases, and 11 bases separated the two germline ends. CDR3 size: 14 residues. The CDR3 loop is CASSPQVSSYEQYF. CDR3 DNA sequence: TGTGCCAGCAGCCCCCAAGTTAGCTCCTACGAGCAGTACTTC.

This clone was observed a single time. This chain joins TRBV6-6 and TRBJ2-3; TRBD1 agrees at 8 bases. The germline V gene has CDR1 MNHNY and CDR2 SVGAGI (reference sequence). This CDR3 has 15 residues. The V gene end was trimmed by 7 bases and the J gene end by 5 bases; junction bases not matched to a gene: 11. The CDR3 region is CASIRRQGAIDTQYF. CDR3 sequence (DNA): TGTGCCAGCATAAGACGTCAGGGGGCCATAGATACGCAGTATTTT.